This T cell receptor beta chain was found in a study of metastatic and nonmetastatic thyroid tumors. Deletions cut 3 bases from V and 8 bases from J, with 8 bases between. Germline CDR1 and CDR2: SGHAT and FQNNGV. This CDR3 is built from 11 residues. Study observations and caveats: Compared with benign nodules, malignant thyroid tumors were reported to have significantly higher TCR beta diversity in both blood and tumor.

This clone was counted many times. What it recognizes is unknown. Prior to thyroid surgery, none of the patients had received any treatment. Via MiXCR, TCRdb re-called the PCR reads. The profile shows tens of thousands of clones, 9.5% to 15% of them singletons. The sequence came from a female donor with papillary thyroid cancer or a benign thyroid nodule (not recorded which). Some clones in this sample may be carry-over from other donors' samples. This chain uses TRBV11-2 with TRBJ2-7, with D tentatively TRBD1 (5 bases). What was sequenced was tumor tissue. CDR3 DNA sequence: TGTGCCAGCAGCTTGGACACCCAGCAGTACTTC. This encodes CASSLDTQQYF.